Shown below are 14 T cell receptor beta chains from a single sample sequenced in a study of T cell responses to AZD1222 COVID-19 vaccine. The data were produced by immunoSEQ multiplex PCR, yet TCRdb's version contains in-frame clones alone and is incomplete. The table includes 140,000 to 150,000 clones, more than 85% detected once. The specimen comprised peripheral blood, sampled on day 0 of AZD1222 vaccination. The receptors derive from an adult in good health.

The chain uses TRBV13 and TRBJ1-2, with D perhaps TRBD1 (5 bases). Germline V gives CDR1 PRHDT, CDR2 FYEKMQ (reference sequence). The CDR3 has 15 residues. V was pared by 1 base and J by 7 bases, with 16 bases between. The CDR3 spells CASSLDSGPSAGYTF. The CDR3 nucleotides are TGTGCCAGCAGCTTAGATTCGGGACCCTCGGCTGGCTACACCTTC.

This clone has only one observation. V and J are TRBV12-2 and TRBJ1-1. TRBV12-2 has pseudogene status. The CDR3 spans 12 residues. The CDR3 region has the DNA TGTGCAAGTCGCCGAGCCGGGAGGCGGGCTTTCTTT. Translating gives CASRRAGRRAFF.

The rearrangement links TRBV12-3 or TRBV12-4 to TRBJ2-3, with D uncertain. Trimming shortened V by 8 bases and J by 6 bases, and 6 bases separated the two germline ends. The CDR3 sequence is 10 residues long. The CDR3 DNA is TGTGCCAGCCGGCAGGATACGCAGTATTTT. As protein: CASRQDTQYF.

The rearrangement links TRBV29-1 to TRBJ1-2; D might be TRBD1 (5 bases). The CDR3 is 12 amino acids. Germline lookup yields CDR1 SQVTM and CDR2 ANQGSEA. Trimming stripped 4 bases from V and 3 bases from J, with 9 bases between. The CDR3 DNA follows: TGCAGCGTTGGGAAACAGGACTATGGCTACACCTTC. Translated: CSVGKQDYGYTF.

This sequence joins TRBV15 and TRBJ2-3; D might be TRBD2 (6 bases). V dropped 0 bases and J dropped 0 bases, with 16 bases sitting between them. CDR1 and CDR2 (germline): LNHNV, YYDKDF (reference sequence). The CDR3 contains 18 residues. The CDR3 sequence is CATSRDSGLAPSTDTQYF. DNA for the CDR3: TGTGCCACCAGCAGAGATTCCGGGCTAGCGCCGAGCACAGATACGCAGTATTTT.

This chain joins TRBV5-1 and TRBJ2-2; possibly TRBD2 for D (6 bases). The CDR3 is 14 amino acids. In germline, CDR1 is SGHRS, CDR2 YFSETQ. Between the trimmed V and J ends, which lost 3 bases and 6 bases, there was a span of 12 bases. CDR3 nucleotides: TGCGCCAGCAGCTCGTGGGACTTTTCCGGGGAGCTGTTTTTT. Encoded protein: CASSSWDFSGELFF. Full variable domain (outside the CDR3, taken from reference TRBV5-1 and TRBJ2-2): KAGVTQTPRYLIKTRGQQVTLSCSPISGHRSVSWYQQTPGQGLQFLFEYFSETQRNKGNFPGRFSGRQFSNSRSEMNVSTLELGDSALYLCASSSWDFSGELFFGEGSRLTVL.

The V gene is TRBV19, the J gene TRBJ2-1, with a possible D match to TRBD1 (6 bases). The CDR3 extends over 14 amino acids. The germline V gene has CDR1 LNHDA and CDR2 SQIVND (reference sequence). Trimming removed 2 bases from V and 2 bases from J, with 7 bases in between. The CDR3 spells CASSIHRAYNEQFF. The DNA of the CDR3 is TGTGCCAGTAGTATACACAGGGCCTACAATGAGCAGTTCTTC.

The chain has TRBV20-1 and TRBJ2-3, with 8 bases fitting TRBD1. Per the germline V gene, CDR1 is DFQATT and CDR2 is SNEGSKA (reference sequence). CDR3 length: 13 residues. Trimming cost V 3 bases and J 8 bases; bases outside gene matches: 7. CDR3 sequence reads: CSASQGARVTQYF. In nucleotides, the CDR3 is TGCAGTGCTAGTCAGGGGGCGCGGGTTACGCAGTATTTT.

The chain couples TRBV12-5 to TRBJ1-1, with no clear D. V lost 6 bases, J lost 4 bases, and 12 bases lay in between. The CDR3 has 13 residues. Germline CDR1 LGHNT, CDR2 FRNRAP. For the CDR3, the DNA is TGTGCTAGTGGCAATAGGCTAGTCACTGAAGCTTTCTTT. This translates into CASGNRLVTEAFF.

This rearrangement joins TRBV7-3 to TRBJ2-2, with 8 bases lining up with TRBD2. The CDR3 is 17 residues long. Germline trimming cut 5 bases from V and 5 bases from J; bases unmatched to any gene: 13. Germline CDR1 reads SGHTA; CDR2 reads FQGTGA. The CDR3 DNA reads TGTGCCAGCAGCCCACGGACTAGCCCGAGCTCGACCGGGGAGCTGTTTTTT. Translated: CASSPRTSPSSTGELFF.

The J gene is TRBJ2-3, the V gene TRBV4-2; 9 bases map to TRBD2. V was pared by 0 bases and J by 1 base, with 2 bases of the junction left unmatched. Per the germline V gene, CDR1 is LGHNA and CDR2 is YNFKEQ. This CDR3 contains 16 residues. The chain's CDR3 is CASSQERTSGTDTQYF. DNA of the CDR3: TGTGCCAGCAGCCAAGAGAGGACTAGCGGCACAGATACGCAGTATTTT.

The V call is TRBV5-1, the J call TRBJ1-1, with TRBD1 identical over 8 bases. The CDR3 loop spans 16 amino acids. Trimming at V came to 3 bases and at J to 0 bases, leaving 7 bases not matched to a gene. Per germline, CDR1 SGHRS and CDR2 YFSETQ. The CDR3 coding sequence is TGCGCCAGCAGCTATTGGACAGGGAGCATGAACACTGAAGCTTTCTTT. It codes for CASSYWTGSMNTEAFF.

The V and J genes are TRBV28 and TRBJ2-7; tentatively, D is TRBD2 (6 bases). CDR1 is MDHEN, CDR2 SYDVKM, per germline. V was cut by 5 bases and J by 2 bases, with 13 bases left in between. This CDR3 has 14 residues. For the CDR3, the DNA is TGTGCCAGCAGTGCGGGACTGAGGGCCTACGAGCAGTACTTC. Translating it yields CASSAGLRAYEQYF.

The V gene is TRBV6-2 or TRBV6-3, the J gene TRBJ1-5, with D perhaps matching TRBD1 (5 bases). The CDR3 sequence is 15 residues long. Trimming took off 2 bases at V and 3 bases at J, with 11 bases between the two ends. The germline CDR1 and CDR2 sequences are MNHEY and SVGEGT. This CDR3 is CASSYTGTDNQPQHF. The CDR3 bases are TGTGCCAGCAGTTACACCGGGACGGACAATCAGCCCCAGCATTTT.